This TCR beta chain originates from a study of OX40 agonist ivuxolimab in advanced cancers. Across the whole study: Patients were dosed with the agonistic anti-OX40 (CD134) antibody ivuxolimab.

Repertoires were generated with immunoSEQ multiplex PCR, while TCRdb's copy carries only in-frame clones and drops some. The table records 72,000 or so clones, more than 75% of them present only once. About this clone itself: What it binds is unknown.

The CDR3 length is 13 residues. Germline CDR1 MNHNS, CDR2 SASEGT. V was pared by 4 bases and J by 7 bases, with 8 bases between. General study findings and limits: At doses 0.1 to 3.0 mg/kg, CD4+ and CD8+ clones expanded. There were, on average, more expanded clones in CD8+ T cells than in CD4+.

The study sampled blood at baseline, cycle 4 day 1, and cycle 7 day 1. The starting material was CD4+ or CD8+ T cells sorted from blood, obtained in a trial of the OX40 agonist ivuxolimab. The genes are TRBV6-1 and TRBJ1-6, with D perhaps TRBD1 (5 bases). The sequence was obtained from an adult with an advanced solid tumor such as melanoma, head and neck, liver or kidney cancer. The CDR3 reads CASSGQRNSPLHF. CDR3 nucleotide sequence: TGTGCCAGCAGTGGACAGAGAAATTCACCCCTCCACTTT.